The 5 T cell receptor beta chains below come from one sample, sequenced in a study of immune evolution from preneoplasia to lung adenocarcinoma. TCRdb keeps only in-frame clones here, not all; method: immunoSEQ multiplex PCR. The sample lists 15,000 to 20,000 clones; less than 90% were seen once. Sequenced sample: FFPE invasive lung adenocarcinoma tissue. These receptors all come from a person in their 70s with invasive lung adenocarcinoma.

The rearrangement links TRBV5-1 to TRBJ2-3; possibly TRBD1 for D (6 bases). V was pared by 4 bases and J by 0 bases, with 12 bases between. The germline V gene encodes CDR1 SGHRS and CDR2 YFSETQ. CDR3 length: 15 residues. The CDR3 bases are TGCGCCAGCAGCCTAAGGGGGATAAGCACAGATACGCAGTATTTT. Amino acid sequence: CASSLRGISTDTQYF.

The chain is built from TRBV7-9 and TRBJ2-3; the D is unclear. V was clipped by 2 bases and J by 0 bases, with 9 bases between them. Germline CDR1 is SEHNR and CDR2 is FQNEAQ (reference sequence). CDR3 length: 15 amino acids. The CDR3 DNA is TGTGCCAGCAGCTTATGGCCCACTAGCACAGATACGCAGTATTTT. Its translation: CASSLWPTSTDTQYF.

The chain has TRBV28 and TRBJ1-1; perhaps TRBD1 as D (5 bases). CDR1 and CDR2 from the germline V gene are MDHEN and SYDVKM. The V end was cut by 8 bases, the J end by 9 bases, with 25 bases between. The CDR3 is 15 residues long. CDR3 bases: TGTGCCAGCTCTCAGACAGAGATGGTTAGGGCGAAAGCTTTCTTT. Amino acids: CASSQTEMVRAKAFF. The complete variable domain, with remaining parts taken from reference TRBV28 and TRBJ1-1, reads DVKVTQSSRYLVKRTGEKVFLECVQDMDHENMFWYRQDPGLGLRLIYFSYDVKMKEKGDIPEGYSVSREKKERFSLILESASTNQTSMYLCASSQTEMVRAKAFFGQGTRLTVV.

The rearrangement joins TRBV11-2 to TRBJ2-1; maybe TRBD1 (6 bases). CDR1 and CDR2 (germline): SGHAT, FQNNGV. V lost 3 bases to trimming and J lost 8 bases, with 14 bases between them. CDR3 length: 14 residues. The CDR3 DNA sequence: TGTGCCAGCAGCTTCAACCAGGGGCGCTATGAGCAGTTCTTC. Its protein is CASSFNQGRYEQFF.

The J gene is TRBJ2-5, the V gene TRBV5-1, with 10 bases fitting TRBD1. This CDR3 is built from 14 residues. Germline lookup yields CDR1 SGHRS and CDR2 YFSETQ. V lost 7 bases to trimming and J lost 5 bases; unmatched junction nucleotides: 8. DNA of the CDR3: TGCGCCAGCGGACAGACAGGGGGCTTGGAGACCCAGTACTTC. Protein sequence: CASGQTGGLETQYF. Complete variable domain (other parts from reference TRBV5-1 and TRBJ2-5): KAGVTQTPRYLIKTRGQQVTLSCSPISGHRSVSWYQQTPGQGLQFLFEYFSETQRNKGNFPGRFSGRQFSNSRSEMNVSTLELGDSALYLCASGQTGGLETQYFGPGTRLLVL.